A single sample gave rise to the 29 T cell receptor beta chains below, sequenced in a study of T cells after yellow fever vaccination (dated by TCRdb to the late 2010s). Taken with the paper, the label for treatment or condition translates to: live attenuated yellow fever vaccine strain. Library preparation employed 5' RACE. Reads for this sample came from an Illumina HiSeq 2500. TCRdb itself trimmed the public reads at Q25 with fastp, ran MiXCR and retained productive beta chains. Merged by CDR3 protein, the rows form single entries marked with the most common genes and DNA. The sample data list about 50,000 distinct CDR3 sequences, and roughly 7.4% of these were observed just once. The ten largest clones capture around two fifths of the sample. This specimen was CD8+ T cells sorted from PBMCs, taken on the day of the first yellow fever vaccination. Receptors originate from a young man who received the YFV17D yellow fever vaccine.

This clonotype showed up just a few times. The chain has TRBV12-3 or TRBV12-4 and TRBJ2-7, with D tentatively TRBD1 or TRBD2 (5 bases each). Trimming cost V 3 bases and J 2 bases, with 8 bases left between them. The CDR3 loop spans 13 amino acids. CDR3 nucleotides: TGTGCCAGCAGTTTGGGACGAGCCTACGAGCAGTACTTC. Protein: CASSLGRAYEQYF.

Points on this clonotype: A much larger clone is a single base away; this may be a read error. The chain links TRBV12-3 or TRBV12-4 to TRBJ2-3; TRBD2 agrees at 7 bases. This CDR3 is 15 amino acids long. The CDR3 DNA sequence: TGTGACAGCAGTTTAGGGGCGGGAGTATACGATACGCAGTATTTT. This gives the protein CDSSLGAGVYDTQYF.

This clonotype was observed a handful of times. V usage is TRBV6-2 or TRBV6-3 and J usage is TRBJ2-1, with no clear D. The CDR3 consists of 14 residues. Looked up from germline, CDR1 is MNHEY and CDR2 is SVGEGT. V lost 7 bases and J lost 8, with 18 bases in between. The CDR3 nucleotides are TGTGCCAGCACCATCATTTACAAGGATGATGAGCAGTTCTTC. Amino acids: CASTIIYKDDEQFF.

With respect to this clonotype: A much larger clone sits a single nucleotide away, making a read error possible. The chain combines TRBV28 with TRBJ1-1; D is uncertain. The germline V gene has CDR1 MDHEN and CDR2 SYDVKM. The CDR3 loop spans 11 amino acids. The CDR3 spells CTSSFTLEAFF. The CDR3 region has the DNA TGTACCAGCAGTTTTACCCTGGAAGCTTTCTTT.

At least ten counts were recorded for this clonotype. This sequence joins TRBV5-5 and TRBJ2-1, with 8 bases matching TRBD1. The V segment lost 4 bases and the J segment 5 bases; nucleotides outside the gene matches: 5. Germline V CDR1 and CDR2: SGHKS, YYEKEE (reference sequence). This CDR3 has 14 amino acids. The CDR3 loop is CASSAWTGHNEQFF. The CDR3 region has the DNA TGTGCCAGCAGCGCATGGACAGGGCACAATGAGCAGTTCTTC.

In this sample, this clonotype turned up a few times. The CDR3 DNA is TGCAGCGCCTCGACCGCTACAGGAGGGATTGAAGCTTTCTTT. Amino acid sequence: CSASTATGGIEAFF. The chain employs TRBV29-1 and TRBJ1-1; D might be TRBD1 (5 bases). V was clipped by 7 bases and J by 7 bases, with 22 bases between them. The CDR3 consists of 14 residues. Germline CDR1 is SQVTM and CDR2 is ANQGSEA.

This clonotype was recorded a few times. The CDR3 DNA is TGTGCCAGCAGTTTCGACGGGCTGGATGGCTACACCTTC. Encoded protein: CASSFDGLDGYTF. This rearrangement joins TRBV12-3 or TRBV12-4 to TRBJ1-2; D unclear. The CDR3 has 13 residues. Trimming took 3 bases from V and 6 from J, leaving 11 bases between them.

This clonotype was counted at least ten times. This CDR3 is CASSERDRLGGTQYF. CDR3 DNA sequence: TGTGCCAGCAGCGAAAGAGACAGGCTTGGTGGGACCCAGTACTTC. This chain links TRBV7-8 with TRBJ2-5, with D perhaps TRBD1 (6 bases). The CDR3 extends over 15 amino acids. V shed 5 bases and J shed 7 bases, with 20 bases lying between them. Germline CDR1 reads SGHVS; CDR2 reads FQNEAQ.

The table lists this clonotype with many counts. J is TRBJ1-1 and V is TRBV5-1, with no clear D. This CDR3 is 14 amino acids long. CDR1 is SGHRS and CDR2 is YFSETQ in the germline V gene. The ends were cut back, 0 bases at V and 0 bases at J, with 6 bases in the middle. The CDR3 sequence is CASSLVRMNTEAFF. CDR3 DNA sequence: TGCGCCAGCAGCTTGGTACGGATGAACACTGAAGCTTTCTTT.

This clonotype showed up many times. The V and J genes are TRBV10-2 and TRBJ1-1; TRBD1 aligns across 7 bases. Germline values: CDR1 WSHSY, CDR2 SAAADI. The CDR3 totals 12 residues. The junction had 9 bases not matched to a gene; V was cut back by 6 bases and J by 11 bases. CDR3 sequence (DNA): TGCGCCAGCAGCCCCAGGGGGTTTAGGGCTTTCTTT. Its protein is CASSPRGFRAFF.

The chain is built from TRBV20-1 and TRBJ2-1; D gene ambiguous. Germline CDR1 reads DFQATT; CDR2 reads SNEGSKA (reference sequence). Trimming took off 3 bases at V and 9 bases at J, with 9 bases between the two ends. This CDR3 comprises 11 residues. The CDR3 nucleotides read TGCAGTGCTAGCCCCCAAAGTGAGCAGTTCTTC. Protein product: CSASPQSEQFF.

The genes are TRBV29-1 and TRBJ2-7; D is perhaps TRBD2 (5 bases). Looked up from germline, CDR1 is SQVTM and CDR2 is ANQGSEA. V was pared by 5 bases and J by 8 bases, with 16 bases between. CDR3 length equals 12 residues. CDR3 region: CSVSSEEPQQYF. Written as DNA, the CDR3 is TGCAGCGTTTCTTCGGAGGAGCCTCAGCAGTACTTC.

The chain couples TRBV14 to TRBJ1-1; D is unresolved. The CDR3 runs to 15 residues. The ends were cut back, 4 bases at V and 4 bases at J, with 16 bases in the middle. CDR1 and CDR2 from the germline V gene are SGHDN and FVKESK. Here the CDR3 reads CASSPRVLLATEAFF. The CDR3 bases are TGTGCCAGCAGCCCGAGGGTTCTGCTTGCCACTGAAGCTTTCTTT. Variable domain in full (rest from reference TRBV14 and TRBJ1-1): EAGVTQFPSHSVIEKGQTVTLRCDPISGHDNLYWYRRVMGKEIKFLLHFVKESKQDESGMPNNRFLAERTGGTYSTLKVQPAELEDSGVYFCASSPRVLLATEAFFGQGTRLTVV.

This clonotype was picked up a small number of times. The V gene is TRBV25-1, the J gene TRBJ2-3, with D unresolved. V shed 1 base and J shed 3 bases, with 8 bases lying between them. Germline assignment: CDR1 MGHDK and CDR2 SYGVNS. The CDR3 extends over 14 amino acids. This chain's CDR3 is CASSEFDNTDTQYF. CDR3 DNA: TGTGCCAGCAGTGAATTTGATAATACAGATACGCAGTATTTT.

In this sample, this clonotype turned up a few times. This chain joins TRBV7-2 and TRBJ1-1, with D unresolved. V was trimmed by 3 bases and J by 1 base, leaving 9 bases between them. The CDR3 extends over 14 amino acids. Per germline, CDR1 SGHTA and CDR2 FQGNSA. The CDR3 loop reads CASSFGSENTEAFF. Written as DNA, the CDR3 is TGTGCCAGCAGCTTCGGGTCGGAGAACACTGAAGCTTTCTTT.

V gene TRBV6-5 combines with J gene TRBJ1-1; weak D call: TRBD1 (5 bases). The CDR3 runs 15 residues. CDR1 and CDR2 from the germline V gene are MNHEY and SVGAGI. The V end was cut by 2 bases, the J end by 6 bases, with 16 bases between. The CDR3 DNA reads TGTGCCAGCAGTTACCGTGGGGGATCGAGGGCTGAAGCTTTCTTT. This translates into CASSYRGGSRAEAFF.

In this sample, this clonotype turned up many times. V gene TRBV5-1 combines with J gene TRBJ2-1; D not resolved. This CDR3 spans 13 amino acids. Germline CDR1 and CDR2: SGHRS and YFSETQ. The V end was cut by 0 bases, the J end by 7 bases, with 8 bases between. The CDR3 here is CASSLAGINEQFF. CDR3 nucleotides: TGCGCCAGCAGCTTGGCGGGCATTAATGAGCAGTTCTTC.

This clonotype was observed a few times. The V call is TRBV29-1, the J call TRBJ1-2; no clear D gene. CDR1 is SQVTM and CDR2 is ANQGSEA in the germline V gene. CDR3 length equals 12 residues. With 4 bases removed from V and 2 bases from J, the gap between germline ends came to 8 bases. The CDR3 loop is CSVVQENYGYTF. In DNA form, the CDR3 reads TGCAGCGTTGTTCAGGAGAACTATGGCTACACCTTC.

The chain uses TRBV5-4 and TRBJ2-5; tentative D call: TRBD2 (5 bases). The CDR3 covers 15 residues. Per the germline V gene, CDR1 is SGHNT and CDR2 is YYREEE (reference sequence). V lost 0 bases and J lost 1, with 10 bases in between. CDR3: CASSLDPAAQETQYF. CDR3 sequence (DNA): TGTGCCAGCAGCTTGGACCCAGCGGCCCAAGAGACCCAGTACTTC.

This clonotype was observed many times. The chain links TRBV12-3 or TRBV12-4 to TRBJ1-1; perhaps TRBD1 as D (6 bases). The V gene lost 5 bases and the J gene lost 5 bases, with 15 bases spanning the gap. The CDR3 is 14 residues long. The CDR3 coding sequence is TGTGCCAGCAGTCGGACAGATCTCTCGACTGAAGCTTTCTTT. Encoded protein: CASSRTDLSTEAFF.

This clonotype was seen only a few times. This rearrangement joins TRBV5-1 to TRBJ1-2, with D tentatively TRBD1 (5 bases). The V end lost 4 bases, the J end lost 4 bases, and 17 bases lay between the germline ends. This CDR3 comprises 15 residues. Germline CDR1 SGHRS, CDR2 YFSETQ. CDR3 sequence (DNA): TGCGCCAGCAGCCCGGGCTCAGGGTTCTCCTATGGCTACACCTTC. It translates to CASSPGSGFSYGYTF.

This clonotype was detected only a few times. J is TRBJ2-3 and V is TRBV7-6; TRBD1 agrees at 8 bases. Trimming removed 4 bases from V and 4 bases from J; junction bases left unmatched: 4. CDR1 is SGHVS and CDR2 is FNYEAQ in the germline V gene. CDR3 size: 14 residues. The CDR3 here is CASSSAGGADTQYF. CDR3 bases: TGTGCCAGCAGCTCCGCAGGGGGCGCAGATACGCAGTATTTT.

There are many counts of this clonotype. The gene calls are TRBV20-1 and TRBJ2-7, with D hard to call. The ends were cut back, 3 bases at V and 4 bases at J, with 7 bases in the middle. Germline loops: CDR1 DFQATT, CDR2 SNEGSKA (reference sequence). The CDR3 extends over 11 amino acids. The CDR3 DNA follows: TGCAGTGCTAGTTGGGATTACGAGCAGTACGTC. Encoded protein: CSASWDYEQYV.

This clonotype has at least ten counts. The chain joins TRBV4-2 to TRBJ2-2; 7 bases map to TRBD1. V shed 0 bases and J 6 bases; nucleotides not matched to a gene: 7. Germline values: CDR1 LGHNA, CDR2 YNFKEQ. This CDR3 is built from 16 residues. CDR3 DNA: TGTGCCAGCAGCCAAGATTTGCACAGGGGTGCCGGGGAGCTGTTTTTT. This gives the protein CASSQDLHRGAGELFF.

This clonotype was found many times. The chain has TRBV12-5 and TRBJ2-7; the D gene is possibly TRBD2 (7 bases). V was clipped by 3 bases and J by 0 bases, with 15 bases between them. Germline V gives CDR1 LGHNT, CDR2 FRNRAP. The CDR3 has 16 residues. CDR3 region: CASGFSLADSSYEQYV. The CDR3 coding sequence is TGTGCTAGTGGTTTCTCCCTAGCGGACAGCTCCTACGAGCAGTACGTC.

This clonotype was counted a few times. The chain recombines TRBV9 with TRBJ2-4, with D unclear. CDR1 and CDR2 (germline): SGDLS, YYNGEE. With 0 bases removed from V and 0 bases from J, the gap between germline ends came to 13 bases. The CDR3 loop spans 17 amino acids. DNA of the CDR3: TGTGCCAGCAGCGTAGGGCAGCCGGCAGGAGCCAAAAACATTCAGTACTTC. It encodes CASSVGQPAGAKNIQYF.

This clonotype was detected a few times. V is TRBV20-1 and J is TRBJ2-2; D unresolved. Germline loops: CDR1 DFQATT, CDR2 SNEGSKA (reference sequence). V was shortened by 0 bases and J by 2 bases, with 4 bases between the two germline ends. This CDR3 comprises 13 residues. The DNA for the CDR3 is TGCAGTGCTAGAGATCACAACACCGGGGAGCTGTTTTTT. The encoded protein is CSARDHNTGELFF.

The V and J genes are TRBV12-3 or TRBV12-4 and TRBJ2-1; 7 nucleotides align to TRBD2. The junction had 10 bases not matched to a gene; V was cut back by 2 bases and J by 0 bases. CDR3 length equals 18 residues. CDR3 amino acids: CASSLSGPSGFSYNEQFF. As DNA, the CDR3 is TGTGCCAGCAGTTTATCCGGGCCTAGCGGTTTCTCCTACAATGAGCAGTTCTTC.

This clonotype was detected many times. The V and J genes are TRBV4-1 and TRBJ1-4; D is uncertain. Trimming removed 0 bases at V and 6 bases at J, with 14 bases between. Germline V lookup: CDR1 MGHRA, CDR2 YSYEKL. The CDR3 consists of 16 residues. This chain's CDR3 is CASSQEAVEGYEKLFF. As DNA, the CDR3 is TGCGCCAGCAGCCAAGAGGCTGTCGAAGGGTATGAAAAACTGTTTTTT.